These 31 T cell receptor beta chains were sequenced from one sample in a study of immune heterogeneity within non-small cell lung tumors. Multiplex PCR relied on 32 V and 13 J primers to amplify TCR beta CDR3. TCRdb reanalysed the multiplex PCR reads using MiXCR and keeps one entry per CDR3 protein. The data contain over 10,000 distinct CDR3 sequences, 22% of them singletons. As template, the study used bulk tumor genomic DNA at 500 to 750 ng per sample. Several biopsies were spaced far apart within each primary tumor and obtained as surgery took place. Patients had untreated, newly diagnosed non-small cell lung cancer and underwent curative surgery. Sequenced: lung tumor tissue. The receptors originated from a man aged 55 to 69 with non-small cell lung cancer.

CDR3 nucleotides: TGTGCCAGCTCCGGACTAGCGGGCGATGAGCAGTTCTTC. It specifies CASSGLAGDEQFF. The chain uses TRBV18 and TRBJ2-1, with 11 bases that match TRBD2. The CDR3 has 13 residues. CDR1 is KGHSH, CDR2 LQKENI, per germline. The ends lost 6 bases at V and 8 bases at J; junction bases unmatched: 3.

Concerning this clonotype itself: This may be a read error, as it is one base from a much larger clone. The CDR3 ends on some other residue instead of the conserved phenylalanine or tryptophan, so this is likely a read error. The rearrangement uses TRBV6-2 or TRBV6-3 and TRBJ2-7; TRBD2 matches at 8 bases. The CDR3 contains 13 residues. Germline loops: CDR1 MNHEY, CDR2 SVGEGT. V lost 6 bases, J lost 2 bases, and 3 bases stayed unmatched. DNA for the CDR3: TGTGCCAGCAGGGTGACTAGCGCCTACGAGCAGTACCTC. As protein: CASRVTSAYEQYL.

Many counts were recorded for this clonotype. The V and J genes are TRBV5-1 and TRBJ2-7; D unclear. The CDR3 has 11 residues. Per the germline V gene, CDR1 is SGHRS and CDR2 is YFSETQ. Deletions cut 0 bases from V and 5 bases from J, with 3 bases between. The CDR3 here is CASSLVNEQYF. CDR3 in DNA: TGCGCCAGCAGCTTGGTCAACGAGCAGTACTTC.

The chain employs TRBV7-6 and TRBJ1-6, with TRBD1 as a possible D gene (5 bases). Trimming left V 2 bases short and J 6 bases short, with 11 bases between. Germline CDR1 SGHVS, CDR2 FNYEAQ. The CDR3 totals 15 residues. The CDR3 loop is CASSLSGDTNSPLHF. The CDR3 region has the DNA TGTGCCAGCAGCTTATCGGGGGATACTAATTCACCCCTCCACTTT. Drawing the rest from reference TRBV7-6 and TRBJ1-6, the complete variable domain is GAGVSQSPRYKVTKRGQDVALRCDPISGHVSLYWYRQALGQGPEFLTYFNYEAQQDKSGLPNDRFSAERPEGSISTLTIQRTEQRDSAMYRCASSLSGDTNSPLHFGNGTRLTVT.

This clonotype has a single count. One end of the junction does not line up with germline, which may come from a read error. The chain is built from TRBV7-2 and TRBJ1-6; no firm D call. Looked up from germline, CDR1 is SGHTA and CDR2 is FQGNSA. This CDR3 contains 13 residues. The CDR3 region has the DNA TGTGCCAGCAGCTTAAAAGAAAATTCACACCTCCACTTT. Protein product: CASSLKENSHLHF.

By proportion, this clonotype is medium-sized. The chain is built from TRBV27 and TRBJ1-6; TRBD1 might be the D (5 bases). The ends were cut back, 8 bases at V and 7 bases at J, with 15 bases in the middle. Germline V gene data show CDR1 as MNHEY and CDR2 as SMNVEV (reference sequence). The CDR3 contains 14 residues. As DNA, the CDR3 is TGTGCCAGCCTACCGGGGGGGAGCAATTCACCCCTCCACTTT. Translated, it gives CASLPGGSNSPLHF.

This clonotype has more than one count but fewer than ten. J is TRBJ2-6 and V is TRBV10-1; no clear D. In germline, CDR1 is WNHNN, CDR2 SYGVQD (reference sequence). The ends were cut back, 6 bases at V and 0 bases at J, with 6 bases in the middle. The CDR3 covers 14 residues. The CDR3 sequence is CASRRVSGANVLTF. Here the CDR3 DNA reads TGCGCCAGCAGGCGCGTCTCTGGGGCCAACGTCCTGACTTTC.

This clonotype was seen only once. The chain has TRBV20-1 and TRBJ1-2; the D is unclear. V was shortened by 5 bases and J by 1 base, with 14 bases between the two germline ends. This CDR3 comprises 14 residues. Germline lookup yields CDR1 DFQATT and CDR2 SNEGSKA (reference sequence). As DNA, the CDR3 is TGCAGTGCTGTCCCTCCACATAGTAACTATGGCTACACCTTC. This translates into CSAVPPHSNYGYTF.

Judged by abundance, this clonotype is medium-sized. The chain has TRBV7-2 and TRBJ2-7; 9 positions agree with TRBD1. The length of the CDR3 is 15 residues. The J segment lost 3 bases and the V segment lost 0 bases, leaving 3 bases of the junction unmatched. Germline loops: CDR1 SGHTA, CDR2 FQGNSA. In nucleotides, the CDR3 is TGTGCCAGCAGCTTAGCAGGACAGGGGTTCTACGAGCAGTACTTC. Translated, it gives CASSLAGQGFYEQYF. Based on the CDR3 plus reference TRBV7-2 and TRBJ2-7, the full variable domain is GAGVSQSPSNKVTEKGKDVELRCDPISGHTALYWYRQSLGQGLEFLIYFQGNSAPDKSGLPSDRFSAERTGGSVSTLTIQRTQQEDSAVYLCASSLAGQGFYEQYFGPGTRLTVT.

V and J are TRBV5-1 and TRBJ2-1; D might be TRBD2 (6 bases). Germline values: CDR1 SGHRS, CDR2 YFSETQ. This CDR3 region has 15 residues. Trimming pared 0 bases from V and 8 bases from J, leaving 15 bases between. The CDR3 DNA is TGCGCCAGCAGCTTGGCCCGGAATACGGGGGATGAGCAGTTCTTC. This codes for CASSLARNTGDEQFF.

A remark on this clonotype: A junction boundary mismatches the germline segment, possibly from a read error. The chain couples TRBV3-1 to TRBJ2-2; D might be TRBD2 (6 bases). The CDR3 consists of 17 residues. Per germline, CDR1 LGHDT and CDR2 YNNKEL (reference sequence). In DNA, the CDR3 is TGTGCCAGCAGCCAAATGTACGGGGGAGAGGGCACCGGGGGGCTGTTTTTT. Protein: CASSQMYGGEGTGGLFF.

The chain joins TRBV20-1 to TRBJ2-7; either TRBD1 or TRBD2 may supply D (5 bases each). CDR3 length: 14 amino acids. CDR1 is DFQATT, CDR2 SNEGSKA, per germline (reference sequence). The V end lost 3 bases, the J end lost 7 bases, and 19 bases lay between the germline ends. The CDR3 DNA is TGCAGTGCTAGCGGGACCGGGACCCAGCGGGAGCAGTACTTC. Translation: CSASGTGTQREQYF.

By share of the sample, this clonotype is medium-sized. V gene TRBV28 combines with J gene TRBJ1-4; possible D gene TRBD1, 5 bases. Trimming pared 3 bases from V and 0 bases from J, leaving 11 bases between. The CDR3 has 16 residues. Germline CDR1 MDHEN, CDR2 SYDVKM. The CDR3 loop reads CASSFSQGSTNEKLFF. CDR3 DNA: TGTGCCAGCAGTTTTTCCCAGGGATCAACTAATGAAAAACTGTTTTTT.

The chain couples TRBV7-9 to TRBJ2-2; D may correspond to TRBD1 or TRBD2 (5 bases each). V gave up 2 bases and J gave up 6 bases, with 10 bases separating them. The CDR3 contains 14 residues. CDR1 and CDR2 from the germline V gene are SEHNR and FQNEAQ (reference sequence). This CDR3 reads CASSLPRDPGELFF. In nucleotides, the CDR3 is TGTGCCAGCAGCTTACCCCGGGACCCCGGGGAGCTGTTTTTT.

The chain is built from TRBV28 and TRBJ2-7; no definite D call. V shed 8 bases and J shed 3 bases, with 11 bases lying between them. The CDR3 is 12 residues long. In germline, CDR1 is MDHEN, CDR2 SYDVKM. This chain's CDR3 is CASHPYDYEQYF. For the CDR3, the DNA is TGTGCCAGCCACCCATATGACTACGAGCAGTACTTC. The full variable domain, rest sourced from reference TRBV28 and TRBJ2-7, is DVKVTQSSRYLVKRTGEKVFLECVQDMDHENMFWYRQDPGLGLRLIYFSYDVKMKEKGDIPEGYSVSREKKERFSLILESASTNQTSMYLCASHPYDYEQYFGPGTRLTVT.

The chain uses TRBV12-3 or TRBV12-4 and TRBJ2-5; 8 nucleotides line up with TRBD2. There are 19 residues in the CDR3. With 3 bases clipped from V and 4 bases from J, the junction kept 19 bases outside the gene matches. CDR3 region: CASSFDARGASGSVETQYF. The DNA for the CDR3 is TGTGCCAGCAGTTTTGATGCCCGGGGCGCAAGCGGGAGCGTAGAGACCCAGTACTTC.

Details on this clonotype: The junction shows a germline mismatch at one end, possibly a read error. The gene calls are TRBV5-5 and TRBJ2-2; TRBD2 agrees at 13 bases. This CDR3 region has 18 residues. Looked up from germline, CDR1 is SGHKS and CDR2 is YYEKEE (reference sequence). The CDR3: CANSSHGLAGVWAGELFF. CDR3 DNA sequence: TGTGCCAACAGCTCCCATGGACTAGCGGGAGTTTGGGCCGGGGAGCTGTTTTTT.

For this clonotype: Without the conserved terminal phenylalanine or tryptophan, this CDR3 likely stems from a read error. The limits of the CDR3 on the DNA are not certain, so only TCRdb's listed CDR3 is given. The chain employs TRBV5-1 and TRBJ2-3; TRBD2, the table's D call, lacks a check against the DNA. CDR1 is SGHRS and CDR2 is YFSETQ in the germline V gene. The CDR3 has 15 amino acids, counting both end residues. The CDR3 protein is CASSPRGLYEQYFGP.

Points on this clonotype: With a much larger clone just one base away, this may be a read error. The conserved closing phenylalanine or tryptophan is absent in this CDR3, likely reflecting a read error. The J gene is TRBJ1-6, the V gene TRBV5-1; no firm D call. Germline CDR1 is SGHRS and CDR2 is YFSETQ. Trimming removed 3 bases from V and 9 bases from J, with 10 bases in between. This CDR3 is 13 amino acids long. CDR3 in DNA: TGCGCCAGCAGCTACGGGGAAGGTTCACCCCTCCACATT. The encoded protein is CASSYGEGSPLHI.

This clonotype is labeled as medium-sized. The chain couples TRBV20-1 to TRBJ1-1; D not resolved. Germline values: CDR1 DFQATT, CDR2 SNEGSKA (reference sequence). Trimming stripped 6 bases from V and 1 base from J, with 12 bases between. The CDR3 contains 13 residues. This chain's CDR3 is CSAPMESNTEAFF. The CDR3 nucleotides read TGCAGTGCCCCCATGGAGTCGAACACTGAAGCTTTCTTT.

This clonotype is medium-sized within its sample. V usage is TRBV2 and J usage is TRBJ1-1; D not certain. The CDR3 covers 14 residues. Germline V lookup: CDR1 SNHLY, CDR2 FYNNEI. The ends were cut back, 4 bases at V and 5 bases at J, with 14 bases in the middle. CDR3: CASSAGGVSTEAFF. The CDR3 DNA follows: TGTGCCAGCAGTGCCGGCGGAGTCAGTACTGAAGCTTTCTTT.

This clonotype was seen many times. The rearrangement uses TRBV2 and TRBJ1-1; D is perhaps TRBD1 (6 bases). Per the germline V gene, CDR1 is SNHLY and CDR2 is FYNNEI. V shed 5 bases and J shed 1 base, with 17 bases lying between them. This CDR3 region has 16 residues. The CDR3 sequence is CASSITGFRSNTEAFF. Written as DNA, the CDR3 is TGTGCCAGCAGTATTACAGGGTTCAGGTCGAACACTGAAGCTTTCTTT.

This clonotype has more than one count but fewer than ten. Written as DNA, the CDR3 is TGTGCCAGCAGTCCGCGGGACATTGGAAACACCATATATTTT. It encodes CASSPRDIGNTIYF. V is TRBV2 and J is TRBJ1-3, with D possibly matching TRBD1 (6 bases). The V gene lost 5 bases and the J gene lost 3 bases, with 11 bases spanning the gap. Germline V gives CDR1 SNHLY, CDR2 FYNNEI. CDR3 length: 14 amino acids.

About this clonotype: This may come from a read error, since a much larger clone is one base off. J is TRBJ2-7 and V is TRBV27; TRBD1 is a possible D gene (6 bases). V was clipped by 5 bases and J by 3 bases, with 11 bases between them. The CDR3 length is 13 residues. CDR1 and CDR2 from the germline V gene are MNHEY and SMNVEV (reference sequence). The CDR3 sequence: CASSRWDIYEQYF. The CDR3 DNA follows: TGTGCCAGCAGTCGATGGGACATCTACGAGCAGTACTTC.

The chain couples TRBV28 to TRBJ1-5, with a possible D match to TRBD1 (5 bases). V shed 8 bases and J shed 1 base, with 18 bases lying between them. The germline V gene encodes CDR1 MDHEN and CDR2 SYDVKM. The CDR3 covers 16 residues. The CDR3 loop reads CASRSIRGASNQPQHF. DNA for the CDR3: TGTGCCAGCCGATCCATAAGGGGCGCGAGCAATCAGCCCCAGCATTTT.

This clonotype was counted ten times or more. The chain employs TRBV7-2 and TRBJ1-1, with D uncertain. V gave up 5 bases and J gave up 4 bases, with 17 bases separating them. This CDR3 is built from 15 residues. Per germline, CDR1 SGHTA and CDR2 FQGNSA. The CDR3: CASSPGPSLGTEAFF. In DNA, the CDR3 is TGTGCCAGCAGCCCCGGACCCTCCCTGGGCACTGAAGCTTTCTTT.

This clonotype qualifies as medium-sized. The chain has TRBV25-1 and TRBJ1-5; D perhaps matches TRBD1 (5 bases). CDR1 MGHDK and CDR2 SYGVNS come from the germline V gene. There are 15 residues in the CDR3. V was cut by 5 bases and J by 7 bases, with 18 bases left in between. The CDR3 region is CASSSRDSEGQPQHF. In nucleotides, the CDR3 is TGTGCCAGCAGTAGCCGGGACTCCGAGGGGCAGCCCCAGCATTTT. The variable domain in full, completed from reference TRBV25-1 and TRBJ1-5, reads EADIYQTPRYLVIGTGKKITLECSQTMGHDKMYWYQQDPGMELHLIHYSYGVNSTEKGDLSSESTVSRIRTEHFPLTLESARPSHTSQYLCASSSRDSEGQPQHFGDGTRLSIL.

This clonotype is deemed medium-sized. This CDR3 reads CASSRGTSGRSDTQYF. In DNA form, the CDR3 reads TGTGCCAGCAGTAGAGGAACTAGCGGGAGATCAGATACGCAGTATTTT. The chain couples TRBV6-1 to TRBJ2-3; TRBD2 agrees at 11 bases. V gave up 5 bases and J gave up 4 bases; unmatched junction bases: 8. In germline, CDR1 is MNHNS, CDR2 SASEGT. This CDR3 is built from 16 residues.

The rearrangement links TRBV10-2 to TRBJ2-7, with 11 bases aligning to TRBD2. V shed 6 bases, J shed 6 bases, and the junction held 10 bases outside the gene matches. Germline V gives CDR1 WSHSY, CDR2 SAAADI. CDR3 length equals 15 residues. The CDR3 DNA reads TGCGCCAGCAGGCCGACTAGCGGGAATATGTTCGAGCAGTACTTC. Translation gives CASRPTSGNMFEQYF.

The CDR3 reads CASSLDSLWPQHF. The CDR3 bases are TGTGCCAGCAGCTTGGACAGTCTTTGGCCCCAGCATTTT. V and J are TRBV7-9 and TRBJ1-5; the D gene is possibly TRBD1 (6 bases). This CDR3 region has 13 residues. V lost 3 bases and J 9 bases, leaving 12 bases between the germline ends. The germline CDR1 and CDR2 sequences are SEHNR and FQNEAQ (reference sequence).

This chain connects TRBV20-1 to TRBJ2-1; 11 positions match TRBD2. Germline CDR1 reads DFQATT; CDR2 reads SNEGSKA (reference sequence). V shed 2 bases and J 6 bases; nucleotides not matched to a gene: 9. The CDR3 extends over 16 amino acids. The CDR3 loop reads CSARRYELAGANEQFF. The CDR3 region has the DNA TGCAGTGCTAGACGATACGAACTAGCGGGAGCCAATGAGCAGTTCTTC.